The next 29 T cell receptor beta chains were all read from a single sample in a study of blood T cells in healthy people across ages. It was with a sample-barcoded 5' primer and a J-beta primer mix that a second PCR of about 6 to 11 cycles was run. TCRdb reprocessed the 5' RACE reads with MiXCR, giving one entry per CDR3 protein. The sample lists around 1,500,000 distinct CDR3 sequences; around 42% were seen once. Sequencing input: blood. The receptor source for this set is a young woman in good health.

This chain joins TRBV20-1 and TRBJ2-7; 7 nucleotides agree with TRBD1. Germline loops: CDR1 DFQATT, CDR2 SNEGSKA (reference sequence). The CDR3 totals 14 residues. After removal of 4 bases from V and 0 bases from J, the junction contained 6 bases not matched to a gene. CDR3 coding DNA: TGCAGTGCTACATCCAGGGGGACCTCCTACGAGCAGTACTTC. Translating gives CSATSRGTSYEQYF.

In regard to this clonotype: The junction shows a germline mismatch at one end, possibly a read error. The J gene is TRBJ2-7, the V gene TRBV12-3 or TRBV12-4; D uncertain. The end of the DNA fits TRBJ2-1 better, so the J call may be wrong. The CDR3 extends over 15 amino acids. CDR3 in amino acids: CASSLGATENNGQFF. CDR3 bases: TGTGCCAGCAGTTTAGGGGCCACTGAGAACAATGGGCAGTTCTTC.

This clonotype was counted a few times. The chain links TRBV12-3 or TRBV12-4 to TRBJ1-1, with unresolved D. V was shortened by 3 bases and J by 1 base, with 12 bases between the two germline ends. CDR3 length: 15 amino acids. CDR3 region: CASSLIQGRNTEAFF. DNA of the CDR3: TGTGCCAGCAGTTTGATACAAGGGAGGAACACTGAAGCTTTCTTT.

In its sample, this clonotype was seen a few times. This chain uses TRBV6-1 with TRBJ2-1; 10 nucleotides match TRBD1. The CDR3 totals 13 residues. Germline CDR1 reads MNHNS; CDR2 reads SASEGT. The V gene end was trimmed by 6 bases and the J gene end by 7 bases; junction bases not matched to a gene: 3. CDR3 loop: CASSRQGANEQFF. The CDR3 DNA follows: TGTGCCAGCAGCCGACAGGGGGCGAATGAGCAGTTCTTC.

The rearrangement uses TRBV20-1 and TRBJ2-7, with D possibly called TRBD1 or TRBD2 (6 bases each). Trimming cost V 3 bases and J 1 base, with 16 bases left between them. CDR1 and CDR2 from the germline V gene are DFQATT and SNEGSKA (reference sequence). The CDR3 is made up of 15 amino acids. The chain's CDR3 is CSASGTRGGSYEQYF. The DNA for the CDR3 is TGCAGTGCTAGCGGCACAAGAGGGGGGTCCTACGAGCAGTACTTC.

This clonotype has just one count. The chain carries TRBV30 and TRBJ1-2; D may be TRBD1 (5 bases). V was cut by 0 bases and J by 6 bases, with 14 bases left in between. CDR1 and CDR2 (germline): GTSNPN, SVGIG (reference sequence). The CDR3 length is 14 residues. CDR3 coding DNA: TGTGCCTGGAGTGTACAATGGGGGGTCCATGGCTACACCTTC. Translation: CAWSVQWGVHGYTF.

The chain joins TRBV20-1 to TRBJ2-7; D is perhaps TRBD1 or TRBD2 (5 bases each). V lost 7 bases, J lost 7 bases, and 17 bases lay in between. Germline V CDR1 and CDR2: DFQATT, SNEGSKA (reference sequence). This CDR3 has 12 amino acids. CDR3 amino acids: CSGGGFYNEQYF. As DNA, the CDR3 is TGCAGTGGGGGCGGGTTTTACAATGAGCAGTACTTC.

Regarding this clonotype: A much bigger clone sits one base away, suggesting this may be a read error. The J gene is TRBJ1-2, the V gene TRBV7-3; maybe TRBD1 (5 bases). With 3 bases removed from V and 3 bases from J, the gap between germline ends came to 17 bases. The germline V gene has CDR1 SGHTA and CDR2 FQGTGA. This CDR3 contains 16 residues. CDR3 sequence reads: CASSFRDGYRDYGYTF. CDR3 nucleotides: TGTGCCAGCAGCTTCCGGGACGGCTACAGAGACTATGGCTACACCTTC.

The V gene is TRBV10-1, the J gene TRBJ2-3; possible D gene TRBD1, 6 bases. Germline lookup yields CDR1 WNHNN and CDR2 SYGVQD (reference sequence). The CDR3 extends over 15 amino acids. V lost 5 bases to trimming and J lost 4 bases, with 16 bases between them. The CDR3 DNA reads TGCGCCAGCAGTAAACAGGGAATGGGCCCAGATACGCAGTATTTT. It codes for CASSKQGMGPDTQYF.

The rearrangement joins TRBV7-9 to TRBJ2-7; tentative D call: TRBD1 (6 bases). Looked up from germline, CDR1 is SEHNR and CDR2 is FQNEAQ (reference sequence). The CDR3 has 14 residues. V was pared by 3 bases and J by 1 base, with 10 bases between. This CDR3 is CASSLGALSYEQYF. The CDR3 coding sequence is TGTGCCAGCAGCTTGGGGGCTTTATCCTACGAGCAGTACTTC.

This clonotype was picked up a small number of times. The chain recombines TRBV12-3 or TRBV12-4 with TRBJ1-2; 9 bases map to TRBD1. V shed 2 bases and J 8 bases; nucleotides not matched to a gene: 6. The CDR3 has 14 residues. The CDR3 DNA reads TGTGCCAGCAGTTTAATCGGGACAGGGCAAGGCTACACCTTC. This sequence encodes CASSLIGTGQGYTF.

This clonotype was observed a few times. Written as DNA, the CDR3 is TGTGCCAGCAGCTTCCGACAGGGCTCTGGCTACACCTTC. It codes for CASSFRQGSGYTF. This rearrangement joins TRBV7-2 to TRBJ1-2; TRBD1 aligns across 7 bases. CDR3 size: 13 residues. The germline V gene encodes CDR1 SGHTA and CDR2 FQGNSA. Trimming removed 3 bases from V and 7 bases from J; junction bases left unmatched: 5.

This clonotype is a singleton in its sample. The chain carries TRBV5-1 and TRBJ2-1; D remains ambiguous. This CDR3 contains 17 residues. Between the trimmed V and J ends, which lost 0 bases and 3 bases, there was a span of 16 bases. CDR1 SGHRS and CDR2 YFSETQ come from the germline V gene. This chain's CDR3 is CASSLAPGRVGYNEQFF. DNA of the CDR3: TGCGCCAGCAGCTTGGCCCCGGGCAGAGTAGGCTACAATGAGCAGTTCTTC.

This rearrangement joins TRBV6-1 to TRBJ1-2, with D uncertain. Germline V gives CDR1 MNHNS, CDR2 SASEGT. The V gene lost 3 bases and the J gene lost 5 bases, with 16 bases spanning the gap. The length of the CDR3 is 15 residues. CDR3 region: CASSELDVVGYGYTF. In DNA form, the CDR3 reads TGTGCCAGCAGTGAGTTGGACGTCGTCGGGTATGGCTACACCTTC.

V gene TRBV5-1 combines with J gene TRBJ2-5; 9 nucleotides match TRBD1. Germline V gene sequence: CDR1 SGHRS, CDR2 YFSETQ. The CDR3 runs 15 residues. J lost 5 bases, V lost 6 bases, and 11 bases had no gene match. CDR3 coding DNA: TGCGCCAGCACGCAGACAGGGGGAGATACGGAGACCCAGTACTTC. Its protein is CASTQTGGDTETQYF.

Details on this clonotype: The junction does not match germline at one end; this may be a read error. The chain has TRBV20-1 and TRBJ1-1; D gene ambiguous. Germline V gives CDR1 DFQATT, CDR2 SNEGSKA (reference sequence). This CDR3 spans 10 amino acids. CDR3 loop: CSAREGEAFF. The CDR3 region has the DNA TGCAGTGCCAGAGAAGGGGAAGCTTTCTTT.

V and J are TRBV20-1 and TRBJ2-1; 8 nucleotides match TRBD2. Germline V CDR1 and CDR2: DFQATT, SNEGSKA (reference sequence). This CDR3 is 15 amino acids long. V shed 6 bases and J 7 bases; nucleotides not matched to a gene: 14. CDR3 amino acids: CSARGVAGGLNEQFF. The CDR3 DNA reads as TGCAGTGCCCGTGGTGTCGCGGGAGGTTTAAATGAGCAGTTCTTC.

This clonotype came up a few times. This chain uses TRBV6-5 with TRBJ2-2, with D perhaps matching TRBD2 (5 bases). The CDR3 is 12 residues long. With 2 bases removed from V and 13 bases from J, the gap between germline ends came to 11 bases. Per germline, CDR1 MNHEY and CDR2 SVGAGI. The CDR3 nucleotides read TGTGCCAGCAGTTACCCCCCTGAGGGGCTGTTTTTT. Its translation: CASSYPPEGLFF.

This rearrangement joins TRBV29-1 to TRBJ2-1; 8 bases align to TRBD2. Germline V gives CDR1 SQVTM, CDR2 ANQGSEA. The CDR3 length is 14 residues. V was clipped by 8 bases and J by 1 base; unmatched bases: 7. The CDR3 DNA reads as TGCAGCCACCGTAGCGGGGTTTCCTACAATGAGCAGTTCTTC. Protein: CSHRSGVSYNEQFF.

This clonotype was picked up a small number of times. The chain recombines TRBV4-1 with TRBJ2-1; 9 bases match TRBD2. The CDR3 extends over 18 amino acids. After removal of 8 bases from V and 7 bases from J, the junction contained 21 bases not matched to a gene. Germline lookup yields CDR1 MGHRA and CDR2 YSYEKL. The CDR3 DNA follows: TGCGCCAGCCGTCCAGGGGGTCTAGCGGGACTCCAGGGGAATGAGCAGTTCTTC. This translates into CASRPGGLAGLQGNEQFF.

DNA for the CDR3: TGTGCCACCAGTGAGGCTAGGACAACAGATACGCAGTATTTT. It codes for CATSEARTTDTQYF. The J gene is TRBJ2-3, the V gene TRBV24-1; TRBD1 is a possible D gene (5 bases). The CDR3 has 14 residues. Trimming stripped 4 bases from V and 3 bases from J, with 10 bases between. CDR1 is KGHDR and CDR2 is SFDVKD in the germline V gene.

This clonotype has more than one count but fewer than ten. The J gene is TRBJ1-4, the V gene TRBV20-1; D call uncertain. This CDR3 spans 11 amino acids. CDR1 and CDR2 (germline): DFQATT, SNEGSKA (reference sequence). The V gene lost 7 bases and the J gene lost 8 bases, with 11 bases spanning the gap. The CDR3 nucleotides read TGCAGTGTGTATCACCTCGAAAAACTGTTTTTT. Protein product: CSVYHLEKLFF.

This clonotype was recorded a few times. This chain links TRBV28 with TRBJ1-2; D gene ambiguous. Germline V gene sequence: CDR1 MDHEN, CDR2 SYDVKM. Trimming stripped 5 bases from V and 8 bases from J, with 12 bases between. This CDR3 spans 12 amino acids. In nucleotides, the CDR3 is TGTGCCAGCAGTCTATTTAATAGGGGCTACACCTTC. Its protein product is CASSLFNRGYTF.

The chain uses TRBV18 and TRBJ1-6, with D unresolved. Germline values: CDR1 KGHSH, CDR2 LQKENI. Trimming cost V 5 bases and J 4 bases, with 6 bases left between them. CDR3 length equals 13 residues. This chain's CDR3 is CASSKGYNSPLHF. As DNA, the CDR3 is TGTGCCAGCTCAAAGGGATATAATTCACCCCTCCACTTT.

This clonotype has only one observation. The chain is built from TRBV6-1 and TRBJ2-7; possibly TRBD1 or TRBD2 for D (5 bases each). Germline V gives CDR1 MNHNS, CDR2 SASEGT. Deletions cut 7 bases from V and 7 bases from J, with 23 bases between. This CDR3 has 15 amino acids. CDR3 bases: TGTGCCAGCATACGAGGGGCCTTTACCTACAATGAGCAGTACTTC. Its protein is CASIRGAFTYNEQYF.

This rearrangement joins TRBV4-2 to TRBJ2-6, with unresolved D. The germline gives CDR1 LGHNA, CDR2 YNFKEQ. V lost 0 bases and J 3 bases, leaving 9 bases between the germline ends. The length of the CDR3 is 16 residues. The CDR3 sequence: CASSQEVGSGANVLTF. The CDR3 bases are TGTGCCAGCAGCCAAGAAGTGGGTAGTGGGGCCAACGTCCTGACTTTC.

The rearrangement joins TRBV5-1 to TRBJ2-5; D is possibly TRBD1 (5 bases). Trimming shortened V by 4 bases and J by 1 base, and 14 bases separated the two germline ends. The CDR3 has 15 amino acids. Per germline, CDR1 SGHRS and CDR2 YFSETQ. The CDR3 is CASSQVLGAQETQYF. The CDR3 DNA reads TGCGCCAGCAGCCAGGTCCTAGGGGCCCAAGAGACCCAGTACTTC.

DNA for the CDR3: TGCAGTGTTAGGGCCGAACCTTATGGCTACACCTTC. This codes for CSVRAEPYGYTF. This chain uses TRBV20-1 with TRBJ1-2; D is undetermined. Germline lookup yields CDR1 DFQATT and CDR2 SNEGSKA (reference sequence). V shed 7 bases and J shed 5 bases, with 14 bases lying between them. There are 12 residues in the CDR3.

This clonotype was observed at least ten times. The chain combines TRBV2 with TRBJ2-1; 9 nucleotides agree with TRBD2. The J call may be wrong; the DNA end is better matched by TRBJ2-7. Germline assignment: CDR1 SNHLY and CDR2 FYNNEI. This CDR3 region has 15 residues. CDR3 amino acids: CASSAGTSSYNEQYF. In nucleotides, the CDR3 is TGTGCCAGCAGCGCCGGGACTAGCAGCTACAATGAGCAGTACTTC.